Detailed here is one T cell receptor beta chain. This sample was taken from a study of blood T cell repertoires in COVID-19. In the study overall: The study drew acute and convalescent COVID-19 samples from the United States, Italy and Spain. Sample material is recorded as cDNA or gDNA derived from T cells, B-cell-depleted T cells, or PBMCs.

Only in-frame clones appear in the TCRdb table, and some are missing; sequencing was by immunoSEQ multiplex PCR. Of 180,000 or so clones in the sample, around 86% are singletons; the top ten hold roughly 7%. With 5 bases removed from V and 6 bases from J, the gap between germline ends came to 8 bases. This CDR3 contains 11 residues. The V gene's germline CDR1 is SQVTM and CDR2 ANQGSEA. The source of this sequence is a woman older than 75 in a cohort sampled during active or convalescent COVID-19. The chain links TRBV29-1 to TRBJ1-5, with D unclear. The sample consisted of peripheral blood. The CDR3: CSVRFGQPQHF. The DNA for the CDR3 is TGCAGCGTTCGGTTTGGTCAGCCCCAGCATTTT.